These 23 T cell receptor beta chains share one sample of origin, sequenced in a study of blood T cell repertoires in COVID-19. Using immunoSEQ multiplex PCR, the repertoire was profiled, and TCRdb retains in-frame clones only, with some absent. There are over 80,000 clones in the sample; around 87% occur only once, and 15% to 20% lies in the top ten. The material sequenced was peripheral blood. These receptors all come from a human donor in a cohort sampled during active COVID-19.

V usage is TRBV6-2 or TRBV6-3 and J usage is TRBJ2-1; 10 bases are shared with TRBD2. Germline CDR1 and CDR2: MNHEY and SVGEGT. J was trimmed by 6 bases and V by 5 bases; bases with no gene match: 4. CDR3 length: 14 amino acids. DNA of the CDR3: TGTGCCAGCAGTACTAGCGGGATTGTCAATGAGCAGTTCTTC. The encoded protein is CASSTSGIVNEQFF.

The V gene is TRBV9, the J gene TRBJ2-1, with a possible D match to TRBD2 (7 bases). Germline V gene sequence: CDR1 SGDLS, CDR2 YYNGEE. V lost 2 bases to trimming and J lost 3 bases, with 12 bases between them. The CDR3 totals 15 residues. In DNA form, the CDR3 reads TGTGCCAGCAGCGTTGGACTAGGGGGCTACAATGAGCAGTTCTTC. It translates to CASSVGLGGYNEQFF.

The V gene is TRBV12-3 or TRBV12-4, the J gene TRBJ1-2; unclear D gene. This CDR3 region has 11 residues. V lost 4 bases and J lost 7, with 7 bases in between. CDR3 protein: CASSSPSGYTF. CDR3 sequence (DNA): TGTGCCAGCAGTTCTCCCTCTGGCTACACCTTC.

The chain joins TRBV7-2 to TRBJ2-5; D gene uncertain. Per the germline V gene, CDR1 is SGHTA and CDR2 is FQGNSA. The V end lost 7 bases, the J end lost 2 bases, and 5 bases lay between the germline ends. The CDR3 is made up of 11 amino acids. The CDR3 here is CASKSQETQYF. The CDR3, as DNA: TGTGCCAGCAAGAGTCAAGAGACCCAGTACTTC. The variable domain in full, completed from reference TRBV7-2 and TRBJ2-5, reads GAGVSQSPSNKVTEKGKDVELRCDPISGHTALYWYRQSLGQGLEFLIYFQGNSAPDKSGLPSDRFSAERTGGSVSTLTIQRTQQEDSAVYLCASKSQETQYFGPGTRLLVL.

The chain carries TRBV7-8 and TRBJ1-1, with 8 positions matching TRBD1. The germline gives CDR1 SGHVS, CDR2 FQNEAQ. The CDR3 covers 15 residues. With 1 base clipped from V and 5 bases from J, the junction kept 6 bases outside the gene matches. This CDR3 reads CASSLGTGGTTEAFF. CDR3 DNA sequence: TGTGCCAGCAGCTTAGGAACAGGGGGAACGACTGAAGCTTTCTTT.

The V call is TRBV6-2 or TRBV6-3, the J call TRBJ2-3, with a possible D match to TRBD2 (6 bases). V lost 4 bases and J 2 bases, leaving 10 bases between the germline ends. CDR1 MNHEY and CDR2 SVGEGT come from the germline V gene. The CDR3 contains 14 residues. This chain's CDR3 is CASSSLRDTDTQYF. The CDR3 bases are TGTGCCAGCAGTTCCCTGCGGGACACAGATACGCAGTATTTT.

This clone was counted a single time. The chain couples TRBV7-6 to TRBJ2-1; tentatively, D is TRBD1 (6 bases). Per the germline V gene, CDR1 is SGHVS and CDR2 is FNYEAQ. Trimming took 5 bases from V and 7 from J, leaving 24 bases between them. The CDR3 covers 17 residues. CDR3 amino acids: CASSGRMRGPRGNEQFF. As DNA, the CDR3 is TGTGCCAGCAGCGGAAGAATGAGGGGCCCAAGGGGGAATGAGCAGTTCTTC.

The V and J genes are TRBV2 and TRBJ1-5; 10 bases align to TRBD1. V gave up 6 bases and J gave up 6 bases; unmatched junction bases: 5. Germline CDR1 SNHLY, CDR2 FYNNEI. The CDR3 has 14 residues. CDR3 residues: CASSGTGEGQPQHF. In DNA, the CDR3 is TGTGCCAGCAGCGGGACAGGGGAAGGTCAGCCCCAGCATTTT.

J is TRBJ2-7 and V is TRBV19; 8 bases align to TRBD1. Looked up from germline, CDR1 is LNHDA and CDR2 is SQIVND (reference sequence). The CDR3 covers 12 residues. The V gene end was trimmed by 11 bases and the J gene end by 2 bases; junction bases not matched to a gene: 5. The CDR3 region is CALQGVPYEQYF. The CDR3 DNA follows: TGTGCCTTACAGGGGGTGCCCTACGAGCAGTACTTC. The full variable domain, in which reference TRBV19 and TRBJ2-7 provide the parts outside the CDR3, is DGGITQSPKYLFRKEGQNVTLSCEQNLNHDAMYWYRQDPGQGLRLIYYSQIVNDFQKGDIAEGYSVSREKKESFPLTVTSAQKNPTAFYLCALQGVPYEQYFGPGTRLTVT.

The J gene is TRBJ2-3, the V gene TRBV7-2, with TRBD2 matching 11 bases. The CDR3 spans 14 residues. V gave up 6 bases and J gave up 9 bases; unmatched junction bases: 8. Germline V gives CDR1 SGHTA, CDR2 FQGNSA. In DNA form, the CDR3 reads TGTGCCAGCAGGCCGGGACTAGCGGTAGAGACGCAGTATTTT. Protein sequence: CASRPGLAVETQYF.

In its sample, this clone was seen a few times. The chain is built from TRBV7-9 and TRBJ1-4; the D is unclear. Germline V CDR1 and CDR2: SEHNR, FQNEAQ (reference sequence). The CDR3 contains 13 residues. Deletions cut 8 bases from V and 3 bases from J, with 10 bases between. In nucleotides, the CDR3 is TGTGCCAGCGGGGAGGGAGCTAATGAAAAACTGTTTTTT. Its translation is CASGEGANEKLFF.

This clone has a single count. The chain employs TRBV6-5 and TRBJ1-5; D possibly corresponds to TRBD1 (6 bases). This CDR3 contains 14 residues. Germline V gene lookup returns CDR1 MNHEY and CDR2 SVGAGI. V lost 7 bases, J lost 5 bases, and 15 bases lay in between. The CDR3 nucleotides are TGTGCCAGCAAGAAGGAGGCAGGGGATCAGCCCCAGCATTTT. Translated, it gives CASKKEAGDQPQHF.

The chain couples TRBV5-5 to TRBJ1-2; D remains unclear. Between the trimmed V and J ends, which lost 4 bases and 2 bases, there was a span of 15 bases. The germline gives CDR1 SGHKS, CDR2 YYEKEE (reference sequence). This CDR3 has 15 residues. This chain's CDR3 is CASSPRLTGNYGYTF. The CDR3 bases are TGTGCCAGCAGCCCCCGATTGACGGGGAACTATGGCTACACCTTC.

This chain joins TRBV19 and TRBJ2-7; 9 bases line up with TRBD2. CDR3 length: 16 residues. The trim removed 5 bases at V and 2 bases at J, leaving 10 bases unmatched. CDR1 and CDR2 (germline): LNHDA, SQIVND (reference sequence). The CDR3 protein is CASSPLGAGGTYEQYF. The CDR3 DNA follows: TGTGCCAGTAGTCCTCTAGGTGCGGGGGGGACCTACGAGCAGTACTTC.

V is TRBV6-5 and J is TRBJ2-1; weak D call: TRBD2 (5 bases). CDR3 length: 14 amino acids. Germline V CDR1 and CDR2: MNHEY, SVGAGI. Deletions cut 8 bases from V and 4 bases from J, with 15 bases between. This CDR3 is CASQDSGSYNEQFF. The CDR3 coding sequence is TGTGCCAGCCAGGACTCGGGCTCTTACAATGAGCAGTTCTTC.

The CDR3 DNA follows: TGTGCCAGCAGTCCTTCAGGGGTGACCTACGAGCAGTACTTC. Translating gives CASSPSGVTYEQYF. The rearrangement links TRBV25-1 to TRBJ2-7, with D perhaps TRBD1 (6 bases). This CDR3 is 14 amino acids long. Between the trimmed V and J ends, which lost 5 bases and 2 bases, there was a span of 13 bases. CDR1 is MGHDK and CDR2 is SYGVNS in the germline V gene.

V gene TRBV20-1 combines with J gene TRBJ2-3; 12 nucleotides align to TRBD2. The CDR3 is 16 amino acids. J was trimmed by 5 bases and V by 3 bases; bases with no gene match: 9. Germline V gene lookup returns CDR1 DFQATT and CDR2 SNEGSKA (reference sequence). CDR3 nucleotides: TGCAGTGCTAGTGCCAGACTAGCGGGAGAGGTAGATACGCAGTATTTT. Translation gives CSASARLAGEVDTQYF.

V is TRBV5-4 and J is TRBJ2-7; 7 bases fit TRBD2. With 9 bases clipped from V and 7 bases from J, the junction kept 10 bases outside the gene matches. The CDR3 extends over 12 amino acids. CDR1 is SGHNT and CDR2 is YYREEE in the germline V gene (reference sequence). The CDR3 sequence: CATGAHGREQYF. The DNA of the CDR3 is TGTGCCACCGGGGCCCACGGGAGGGAGCAGTACTTC.

This chain connects TRBV6-5 to TRBJ1-1; D perhaps matches TRBD1 (6 bases). CDR3 length: 15 residues. Per germline, CDR1 MNHEY and CDR2 SVGAGI. The V end lost 2 bases, the J end lost 1 base, and 11 bases lay between the germline ends. In DNA form, the CDR3 reads TGTGCCAGCAGTTACACACAGGGTTCGAACACTGAAGCTTTCTTT. It yields the protein CASSYTQGSNTEAFF.

The chain joins TRBV6-6 to TRBJ1-1; 7 nucleotides match TRBD1. CDR1 is MNHNY, CDR2 SVGAGI, per germline (reference sequence). The CDR3 is 15 amino acids. The J segment lost 4 bases and the V segment lost 5 bases, leaving 10 bases of the junction unmatched. The CDR3 DNA follows: TGTGCCAGCAGTCATCCGACAGGGACGATCACTGAAGCTTTCTTT. It codes for CASSHPTGTITEAFF.

The chain combines TRBV14 with TRBJ1-1; D gene uncertain. The CDR3 extends over 13 amino acids. Germline CDR1 is SGHDN and CDR2 is FVKESK. V was clipped by 5 bases and J by 1 base, with 8 bases between them. In DNA, the CDR3 is TGTGCCAGCAGCACGGGTAGGAACACTGAAGCTTTCTTT. It encodes CASSTGRNTEAFF. The full variable domain, its missing parts supplied by reference TRBV14 and TRBJ1-1, is EAGVTQFPSHSVIEKGQTVTLRCDPISGHDNLYWYRRVMGKEIKFLLHFVKESKQDESGMPNNRFLAERTGGTYSTLKVQPAELEDSGVYFCASSTGRNTEAFFGQGTRLTVV.

This clone was recorded once. This chain links TRBV5-6 with TRBJ1-1, with D unclear. In germline, CDR1 is SGHDT, CDR2 YYEEEE. CDR3 length: 12 amino acids. The V end was cut by 4 bases, the J end by 10 bases, with 14 bases between. The CDR3 nucleotides are TGTGCCAGCAGCCTTATGAGCGTAGGAGCTTTCTTT. Its protein product is CASSLMSVGAFF.

The genes are TRBV13 and TRBJ1-1; D is unclear. The CDR3 has 14 amino acids. From germline, CDR1 is PRHDT and CDR2 FYEKMQ (reference sequence). The ends were cut back, 5 bases at V and 5 bases at J, with 15 bases in the middle. CDR3 nucleotide sequence: TGTGCCAGCAGCCTATACGGGCGGGGAACTGAAGCTTTCTTT. Encoded protein: CASSLYGRGTEAFF.